The 4 T cell receptor beta chains given below trace back to one sample, sequenced in a study of cytomegalovirus exposure and HLA in healthy donors. This PCR relied on a set of 60 Vbeta primers and 13 Jbeta primers. The table came from immunoSEQ multiplex PCR; TCRdb's copy has only in-frame clones and leaves some out. Found here are around 100,000 clones, more than 75% of them singletons; the top ten hold over 4.5%. Specimen: PBMCs. The receptors originated from a woman under 30 in good health and CMV-seropositive.

Points on this clone: A far larger clone differs by one base, so this is likely a read error. Other DNA variants within this sample encode the same CDR3. The J gene is TRBJ2-7, the V gene TRBV6-5; D call uncertain. Trimming stripped 6 bases from V and 2 bases from J, with 11 bases between. The germline gives CDR1 MNHEY, CDR2 SVGAGI. The CDR3 is 13 amino acids. CDR3 nucleotides: TGTGCCAGCAGCCCCCTAAGAACCTACGAGCAGTACTTC. This translates into CASSPLRTYEQYF.

The chain combines TRBV28 with TRBJ1-5, with D perhaps matching TRBD1 (6 bases). The ends were cut back, 1 base at V and 7 bases at J, with 14 bases in the middle. Germline CDR1 MDHEN, CDR2 SYDVKM. This CDR3 has 15 amino acids. The CDR3 here is CASSLYSAGDQPQHF. As DNA, the CDR3 is TGTGCCAGCAGTTTATATTCCGCAGGGGACCAGCCCCAGCATTTT. Full variable domain (missing parts from reference TRBV28 and TRBJ1-5): DVKVTQSSRYLVKRTGEKVFLECVQDMDHENMFWYRQDPGLGLRLIYFSYDVKMKEKGDIPEGYSVSREKKERFSLILESASTNQTSMYLCASSLYSAGDQPQHFGDGTRLSIL.

This CDR3 reads CASSIGGARTEQFF. The CDR3 nucleotides read TGTGCCAGTAGTATCGGCGGGGCGCGCACTGAGCAGTTCTTC. The chain couples TRBV19 to TRBJ2-1, with D maybe TRBD2 (6 bases). The CDR3 has 14 amino acids. Trimming pared 3 bases from V and 9 bases from J, leaving 15 bases between. Germline V lookup: CDR1 LNHDA, CDR2 SQIVND (reference sequence).

The rearrangement joins TRBV7-8 to TRBJ1-5; D is perhaps TRBD1 (6 bases). Trimming removed 1 base from V and 4 bases from J, with 11 bases in between. The CDR3 has 15 residues. In germline, CDR1 is SGHVS, CDR2 FQNEAQ. The CDR3 sequence: CASSLGQGINQPQHF. CDR3 in DNA: TGTGCCAGCAGCTTAGGCCAGGGGATAAATCAGCCCCAGCATTTT. Full variable domain (rest looked up from reference TRBV7-8 and TRBJ1-5): GAGVSQSPRYKVAKRGQDVALRCDPISGHVSLFWYQQALGQGPEFLTYFQNEAQLDKSGLPSDRFFAERPEGSVSTLKIQRTQQEDSAVYLCASSLGQGINQPQHFGDGTRLSIL.